These 13 T cell receptor beta chains were sequenced from one sample in a study of siplizumab effects on memory and regulatory T cells. Assay used: immunoSEQ multiplex PCR; TCRdb lists only in-frame clones, some missing. The sample records 100,000 to 120,000 clones, roughly 92% being singletons. Specimen: CD4+ T cells sorted from blood. These receptors originate from a human donor in good health.

The chain uses TRBV14 and TRBJ2-5, with 8 bases lining up with TRBD2. Unmatched junction bases numbered 11, after V lost 2 bases and J lost 3 bases. The CDR3 contains 17 residues. CDR1 is SGHDN, CDR2 FVKESK, per germline. CDR3: CASSQRRAAGGKETQYF. The CDR3 nucleotides are TGTGCCAGCAGCCAACGGAGGGCGGCGGGGGGTAAAGAGACCCAGTACTTC.

The chain has TRBV2 and TRBJ1-5; TRBD1 is a possible D gene (5 bases). The germline V gene has CDR1 SNHLY and CDR2 FYNNEI. This CDR3 has 13 residues. V was pared by 4 bases and J by 5 bases, with 9 bases between. The CDR3: CASSGDRYQPQHF. The CDR3 DNA reads TGTGCCAGCAGTGGAGACAGATATCAGCCCCAGCATTTT.

The genes are TRBV5-4 and TRBJ2-6; 7 positions agree with TRBD1. The V gene end was trimmed by 2 bases and the J gene end by 1 base; junction bases not matched to a gene: 6. The CDR3 has 17 residues. The germline CDR1 and CDR2 sequences are SGHNT and YYREEE (reference sequence). DNA of the CDR3: TGTGCCAGCAGCTTAGGGACAGCGGCTTCTGGGGCCAACGTCCTGACTTTC. Encoded protein: CASSLGTAASGANVLTF.

The chain employs TRBV27 and TRBJ1-1, with TRBD1 matching 12 bases. The CDR3 contains 16 residues. Trimming cost V 3 bases and J 4 bases; bases outside gene matches: 6. CDR1 MNHEY and CDR2 SMNVEV come from the germline V gene (reference sequence). CDR3 DNA sequence: TGTGCCAGCAGTTTCCGGGACAGGGGGCGCGGCACTGAAGCTTTCTTT. Amino acids: CASSFRDRGRGTEAFF.

The chain is built from TRBV10-3 and TRBJ1-5; tentative D call: TRBD1 (6 bases). Per germline, CDR1 ENHRY and CDR2 SYGVKD. The CDR3 has 14 residues. Trimming removed 6 bases from V and 3 bases from J, with 12 bases in between. The chain's CDR3 is CAISQTGPNQPQHF. The CDR3 DNA sequence: TGTGCCATCAGCCAAACAGGGCCCAATCAGCCCCAGCATTTT.

This clone appeared once. The chain carries TRBV5-1 and TRBJ2-2; 8 bases are a match to TRBD1. Per germline, CDR1 SGHRS and CDR2 YFSETQ. V shed 4 bases, J shed 0 bases, and the junction held 5 bases outside the gene matches. The CDR3 is made up of 16 amino acids. In DNA form, the CDR3 reads TGCGCCAGCAGCCGGACAGGGCTAGCGAACACCGGGGAGCTGTTTTTT. Its protein product is CASSRTGLANTGELFF.

The chain uses TRBV20-1 and TRBJ1-3; D unresolved. V lost 3 bases, J lost 4 bases, and 4 bases lay in between. This CDR3 spans 11 amino acids. Germline values: CDR1 DFQATT, CDR2 SNEGSKA (reference sequence). This CDR3 reads CSASWGNTIYF. Here the CDR3 DNA reads TGCAGTGCTAGCTGGGGAAACACCATATATTTT.

This chain links TRBV6-5 with TRBJ1-3, with TRBD1 matching 10 bases. The V segment lost 5 bases and the J segment 4 bases; nucleotides outside the gene matches: 5. From germline, CDR1 is MNHEY and CDR2 SVGAGI. This CDR3 is 15 amino acids long. In DNA, the CDR3 is TGTGCCAGCAGTGGGACAGGGGCTCGCGGAAACACCATATATTTT. Protein: CASSGTGARGNTIYF.

V gene TRBV19 combines with J gene TRBJ2-2; D gene unclear. The germline CDR1 and CDR2 sequences are LNHDA and SQIVND (reference sequence). Between the trimmed V and J ends, which lost 2 bases and 0 bases, there was a span of 13 bases. The CDR3 length is 17 residues. This CDR3 is CASSIFGPIANTGELFF. The DNA for the CDR3 is TGTGCCAGTAGTATATTCGGCCCAATTGCGAACACCGGGGAGCTGTTTTTT.

This clone was counted a single time. The chain links TRBV15 to TRBJ2-5, with D tentatively TRBD2 (5 bases). This CDR3 region has 15 residues. The V gene's germline CDR1 is LNHNV and CDR2 YYDKDF (reference sequence). Trimming cost V 0 bases and J 4 bases, with 12 bases left between them. Written as DNA, the CDR3 is TGTGCCACCAGCAGAGATCCCGGGGTGGCAGAGACCCAGTACTTC. This gives the protein CATSRDPGVAETQYF. The variable domain in full, completed from reference TRBV15 and TRBJ2-5, reads DAMVIQNPRYQVTQFGKPVTLSCSQTLNHNVMYWYQQKSSQAPKLLFHYYDKDFNNEADTPDNFQSRRPNTSFCFLDIRSPGLGDTAMYLCATSRDPGVAETQYFGPGTRLLVL.

The chain combines TRBV5-8 with TRBJ2-1, with TRBD2 matching 14 bases. The CDR3 is 16 residues long. The ends lost 3 bases at V and 4 bases at J; junction bases unmatched: 3. CDR1 and CDR2 from the germline V gene are SGHTS and YDEGEE. This CDR3 reads CASSSGLAGVYNEQFF. CDR3 DNA: TGTGCCAGCAGCTCGGGACTAGCGGGAGTATACAATGAGCAGTTCTTC.

CDR3 sequence: CASSYIRNSPLHF. CDR3 bases: TGTGCCAGCAGTTACATACGTAATTCACCCCTCCACTTT. The chain recombines TRBV6-5 with TRBJ1-6; the D is unclear. V lost 2 bases, J lost 6 bases, and 5 bases lay in between. From germline, CDR1 is MNHEY and CDR2 SVGAGI. This CDR3 comprises 13 residues.

The rearrangement uses TRBV7-9 and TRBJ2-5; TRBD2 aligns across 8 bases. Germline V gives CDR1 SEHNR, CDR2 FQNEAQ (reference sequence). This CDR3 contains 19 residues. V gave up 3 bases and J gave up 1 base; unmatched junction bases: 16. CDR3 sequence (DNA): TGTGCCAGCAGCTTTGGGGACGAGGGATGGCGGGAGGTCCAAGAGACCCAGTACTTC. Translation: CASSFGDEGWREVQETQYF.